The TCR beta chain described here comes from a study of blood T cells in healthy people across ages. Germline lookup yields CDR1 MDHEN and CDR2 SYDVKM. CDR3 size: 14 residues. The ends were cut back, 3 bases at V and 2 bases at J, with 10 bases in the middle. Together with a sample-barcoded 5' primer, a J-beta primer mix was included in a second PCR lasting about 6 to 11 cycles. A single record per CDR3 protein comes from TCRdb applying MiXCR to the 5' RACE reads. The table records hundreds of thousands of distinct CDR3 sequences, less than 60% of them present only once. The chain uses TRBV28 and TRBJ1-2; D unresolved. Input material: blood. The sequence came from an elderly man in good health. The CDR3 spells CASSFRTENYGYTF. The DNA for the CDR3 is TGTGCCAGCAGTTTCCGGACGGAGAACTATGGCTACACCTTC.